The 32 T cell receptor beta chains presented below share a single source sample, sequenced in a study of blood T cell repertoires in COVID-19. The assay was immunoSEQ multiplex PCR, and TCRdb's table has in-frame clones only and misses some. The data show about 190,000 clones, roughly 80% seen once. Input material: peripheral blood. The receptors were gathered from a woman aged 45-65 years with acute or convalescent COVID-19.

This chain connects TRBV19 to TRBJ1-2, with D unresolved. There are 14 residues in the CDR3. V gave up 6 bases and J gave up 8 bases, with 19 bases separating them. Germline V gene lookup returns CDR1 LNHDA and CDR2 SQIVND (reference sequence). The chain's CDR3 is CASRDDKATLGYTF. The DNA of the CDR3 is TGTGCCAGTAGAGATGACAAGGCCACTTTGGGCTACACCTTC.

The CDR3 is CAWRPWEANEQYF. For the CDR3, the DNA is TGTGCCTGGAGGCCCTGGGAGGCCAACGAGCAGTACTTC. The V gene is TRBV30, the J gene TRBJ2-7; D perhaps matches TRBD2 (6 bases). In germline, CDR1 is GTSNPN, CDR2 SVGIG (reference sequence). Trimming cost V 3 bases and J 5 bases, with 14 bases left between them. The CDR3 consists of 13 residues. Looking up the rest from reference TRBV30 and TRBJ2-7 gives the full variable domain: SQTIHQWPATLVQPVGSPLSLECTVEGTSNPNLYWYRQAAGRGLQLLFYSVGIGQISSEVPQNLSASRPQDRQFILSSKKLLLSDSGFYLCAWRPWEANEQYFGPGTRLTVT.

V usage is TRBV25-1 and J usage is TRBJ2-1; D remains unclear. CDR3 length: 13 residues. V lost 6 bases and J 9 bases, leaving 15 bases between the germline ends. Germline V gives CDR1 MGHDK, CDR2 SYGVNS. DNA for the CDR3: TGTGCCAGCAGACAACCGGGTTCGGGTGAGCAGTTCTTC. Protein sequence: CASRQPGSGEQFF.

CDR3 sequence: CASSPEQDSLGNTIYF. In DNA, the CDR3 is TGTGCCAGCAGCCCGGAACAAGACTCCCTAGGAAACACCATATATTTT. The genes are TRBV7-9 and TRBJ1-3; D unclear. This CDR3 spans 16 amino acids. Germline-derived CDR1 and CDR2 are SEHNR and FQNEAQ (reference sequence). Deletions cut 5 bases from V and 4 bases from J, with 18 bases between. Using reference TRBV7-9 and TRBJ1-3 for the parts outside the CDR3, the full variable domain is DTGVSQNPRHKITKRGQNVTFRCDPISEHNRLYWYRQTLGQGPEFLTYFQNEAQLEKSRLLSDRFSAERPKGSFSTLEIQRTEQGDSAMYLCASSPEQDSLGNTIYFGEGSWLTVV.

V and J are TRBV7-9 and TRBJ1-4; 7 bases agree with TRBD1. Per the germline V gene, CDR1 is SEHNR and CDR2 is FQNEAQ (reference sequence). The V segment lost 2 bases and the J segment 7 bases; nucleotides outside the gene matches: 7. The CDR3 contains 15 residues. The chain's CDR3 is CASSLTGELSEKLFF. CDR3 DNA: TGTGCCAGCAGCTTAACAGGGGAATTGAGTGAAAAACTGTTTTTT. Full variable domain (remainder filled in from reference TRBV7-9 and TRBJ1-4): DTGVSQNPRHKITKRGQNVTFRCDPISEHNRLYWYRQTLGQGPEFLTYFQNEAQLEKSRLLSDRFSAERPKGSFSTLEIQRTEQGDSAMYLCASSLTGELSEKLFFGSGTQLSVL.

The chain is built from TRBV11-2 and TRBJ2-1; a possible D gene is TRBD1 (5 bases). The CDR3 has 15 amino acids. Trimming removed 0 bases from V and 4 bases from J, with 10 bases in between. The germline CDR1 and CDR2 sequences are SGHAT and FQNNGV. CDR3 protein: CASSLDQGIYNEQFF. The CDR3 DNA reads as TGTGCCAGCAGCTTAGATCAGGGAATTTACAATGAGCAGTTCTTC.

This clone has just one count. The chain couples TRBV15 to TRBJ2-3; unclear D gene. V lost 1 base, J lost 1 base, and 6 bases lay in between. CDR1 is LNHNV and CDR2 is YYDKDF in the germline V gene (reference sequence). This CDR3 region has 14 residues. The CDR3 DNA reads TGTGCCACCAGCAGAGCTGGCCGCACAGATACGCAGTATTTT. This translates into CATSRAGRTDTQYF.

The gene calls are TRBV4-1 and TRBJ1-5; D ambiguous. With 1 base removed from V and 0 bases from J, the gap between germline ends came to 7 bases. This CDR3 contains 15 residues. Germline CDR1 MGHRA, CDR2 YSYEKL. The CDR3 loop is CASSQGAISNQPQHF. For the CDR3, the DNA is TGCGCCAGCAGCCAAGGGGCCATTAGCAATCAGCCCCAGCATTTT.

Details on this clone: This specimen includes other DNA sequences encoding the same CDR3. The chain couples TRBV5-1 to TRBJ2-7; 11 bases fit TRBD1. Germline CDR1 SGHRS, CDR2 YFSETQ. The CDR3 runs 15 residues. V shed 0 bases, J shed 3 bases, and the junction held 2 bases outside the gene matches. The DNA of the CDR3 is TGCGCCAGCAGCTTGGGCGGGACAGGGGGCTACGAGCAGTACTTC. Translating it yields CASSLGGTGGYEQYF.

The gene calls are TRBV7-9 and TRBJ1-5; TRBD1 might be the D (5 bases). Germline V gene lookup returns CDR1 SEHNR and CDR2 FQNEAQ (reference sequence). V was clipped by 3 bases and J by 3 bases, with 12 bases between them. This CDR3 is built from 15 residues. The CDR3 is CASSLSLGLNQPQHF. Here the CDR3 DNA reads TGTGCCAGCAGCTTGTCATTGGGACTCAATCAGCCCCAGCATTTT.

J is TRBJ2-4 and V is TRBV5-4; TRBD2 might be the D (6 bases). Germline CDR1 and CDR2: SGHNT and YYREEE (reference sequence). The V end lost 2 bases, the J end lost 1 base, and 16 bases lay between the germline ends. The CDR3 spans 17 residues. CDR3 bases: TGTGCCAGCAGCTTCGGTGGAGGGCCGAGGGCCAAAAACATTCAGTACTTC. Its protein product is CASSFGGGPRAKNIQYF.

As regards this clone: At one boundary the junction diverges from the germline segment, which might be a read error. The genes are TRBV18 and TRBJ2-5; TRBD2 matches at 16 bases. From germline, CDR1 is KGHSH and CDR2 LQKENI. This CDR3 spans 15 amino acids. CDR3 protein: CASAPGLAGGETQYF. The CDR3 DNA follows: TGTGCCAGCGCACCGGGACTAGCGGGAGGGGAGACCCAGTACTTC.

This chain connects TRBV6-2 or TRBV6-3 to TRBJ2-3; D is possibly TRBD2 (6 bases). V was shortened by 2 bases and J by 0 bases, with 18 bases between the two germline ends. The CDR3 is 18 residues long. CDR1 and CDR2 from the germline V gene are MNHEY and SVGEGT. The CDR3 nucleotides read TGTGCCAGCAGTTACATTCTAGTTAGCGGACCAAGCACAGATACGCAGTATTTT. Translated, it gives CASSYILVSGPSTDTQYF.

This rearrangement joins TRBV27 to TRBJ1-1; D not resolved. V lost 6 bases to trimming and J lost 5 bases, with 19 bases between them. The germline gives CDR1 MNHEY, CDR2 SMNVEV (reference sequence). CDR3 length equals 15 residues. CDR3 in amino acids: CASRPTPTVGTEAFF. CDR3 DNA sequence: TGTGCCAGCAGGCCGACACCGACCGTTGGAACTGAAGCTTTCTTT.

CDR3 DNA: TGTGCCAGCTCACCACTAGGCGGGGCCTCCTACAATGAGCAGTTCTTC. As protein: CASSPLGGASYNEQFF. This chain joins TRBV18 and TRBJ2-1; tentatively, D is TRBD2 (6 bases). Trimming removed 1 base from V and 0 bases from J, with 10 bases in between. The CDR3 runs to 16 residues. Germline-derived CDR1 and CDR2 are KGHSH and LQKENI. Supplemented by reference TRBV18 and TRBJ2-1, the full variable domain reads NAGVMQNPRHLVRRRGQEARLRCSPMKGHSHVYWYRQLPEEGLKFMVYLQKENIIDESGMPKERFSAEFPKEGPSILRIQQVVRGDSAAYFCASSPLGGASYNEQFFGPGTRLTVL.

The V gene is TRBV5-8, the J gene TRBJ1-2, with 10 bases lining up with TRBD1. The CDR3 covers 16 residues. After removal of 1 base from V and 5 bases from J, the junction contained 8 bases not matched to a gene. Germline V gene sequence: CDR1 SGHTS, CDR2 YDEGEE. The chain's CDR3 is CASSLSRQGASYGYTF. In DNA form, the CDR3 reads TGTGCCAGCAGCTTGTCTCGACAGGGGGCAAGTTATGGCTACACCTTC.

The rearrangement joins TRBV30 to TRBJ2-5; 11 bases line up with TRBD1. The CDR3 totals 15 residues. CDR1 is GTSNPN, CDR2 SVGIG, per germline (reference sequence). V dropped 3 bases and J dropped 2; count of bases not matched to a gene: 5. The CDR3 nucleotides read TGTGCCTGGAGCAGAGGGACAGGGGGTCAAGAGACCCAGTACTTC. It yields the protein CAWSRGTGGQETQYF.

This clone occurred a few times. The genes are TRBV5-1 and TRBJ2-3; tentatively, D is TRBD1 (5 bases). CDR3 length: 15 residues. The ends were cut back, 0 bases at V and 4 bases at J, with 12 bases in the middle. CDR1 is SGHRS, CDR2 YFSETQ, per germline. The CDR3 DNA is TGCGCCAGCAGCTTGGAGGGGTCTGAGTCAGATACGCAGTATTTT. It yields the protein CASSLEGSESDTQYF.

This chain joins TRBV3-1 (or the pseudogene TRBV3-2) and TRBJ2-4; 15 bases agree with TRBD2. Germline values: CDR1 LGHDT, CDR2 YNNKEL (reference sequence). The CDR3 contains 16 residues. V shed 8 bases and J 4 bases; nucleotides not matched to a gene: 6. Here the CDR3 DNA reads TGTGCCAGCCGGGGGGGGACTAGCGGGAGGAAAAACATTCAGTACTTC. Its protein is CASRGGTSGRKNIQYF.

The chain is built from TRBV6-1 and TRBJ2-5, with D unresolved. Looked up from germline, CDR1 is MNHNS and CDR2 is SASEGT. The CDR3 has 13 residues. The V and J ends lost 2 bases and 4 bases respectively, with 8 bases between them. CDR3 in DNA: TGTGCCAGCAGTGAATCGCAGCGAGAGACCCAGTACTTC. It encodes CASSESQRETQYF.

CDR3 nucleotides: TGTGCCAGCAGTCTTCTGACTAGCGGGAGGGGCACCGGGGAGCTGTTTTTT. Its translation: CASSLLTSGRGTGELFF. This chain links TRBV6-2 or TRBV6-3 with TRBJ2-2; TRBD2 agrees at 14 bases. With V trimmed by 5 bases and J by 4 bases, 6 bases remained unmatched. This CDR3 has 17 residues. The V gene's germline CDR1 is MNHEY and CDR2 SVGEGT.

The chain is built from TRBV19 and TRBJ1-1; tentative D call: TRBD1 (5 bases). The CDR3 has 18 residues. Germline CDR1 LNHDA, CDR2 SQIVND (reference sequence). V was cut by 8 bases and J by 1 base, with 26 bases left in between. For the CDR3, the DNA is TGTGCCAGTTCCCCGGCCCATGCAGGGATGATAGGGAACACTGAAGCTTTCTTT. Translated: CASSPAHAGMIGNTEAFF.

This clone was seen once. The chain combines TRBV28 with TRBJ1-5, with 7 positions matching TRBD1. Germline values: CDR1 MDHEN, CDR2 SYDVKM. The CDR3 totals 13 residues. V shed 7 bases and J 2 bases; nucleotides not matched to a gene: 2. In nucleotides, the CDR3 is TGTGCCAGCAACGACAGGGGCAATCAGCCCCAGCATTTT. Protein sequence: CASNDRGNQPQHF.

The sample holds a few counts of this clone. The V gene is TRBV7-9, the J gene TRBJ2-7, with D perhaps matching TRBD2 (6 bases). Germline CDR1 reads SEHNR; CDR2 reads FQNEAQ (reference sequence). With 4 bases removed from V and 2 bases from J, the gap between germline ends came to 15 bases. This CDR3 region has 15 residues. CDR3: CASSSGVASTYEQYF. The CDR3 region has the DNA TGTGCCAGCAGCTCGGGGGTGGCCTCCACCTACGAGCAGTACTTC.

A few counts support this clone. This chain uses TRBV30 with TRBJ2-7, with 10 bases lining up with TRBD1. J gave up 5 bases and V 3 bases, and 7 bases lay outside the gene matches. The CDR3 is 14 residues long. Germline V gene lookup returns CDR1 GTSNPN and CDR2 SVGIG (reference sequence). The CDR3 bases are TGTGCCTGGAGGCCGGGACAGGGGTCCCACGAGCAGTACTTC. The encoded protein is CAWRPGQGSHEQYF.

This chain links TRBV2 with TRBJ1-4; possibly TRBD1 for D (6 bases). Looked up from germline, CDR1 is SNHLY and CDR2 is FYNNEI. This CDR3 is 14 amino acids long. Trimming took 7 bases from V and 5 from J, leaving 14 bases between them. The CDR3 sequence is CASNKQGGNEKLFF. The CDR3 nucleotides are TGTGCCAGCAATAAACAGGGTGGAAATGAAAAACTGTTTTTT.

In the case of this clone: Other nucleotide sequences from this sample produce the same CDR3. CDR3 in amino acids: CASSSGLTSSYNSPLHF. The DNA of the CDR3 is TGTGCCAGCAGTTCCGGACTGACTAGCTCCTATAATTCACCCCTCCACTTT. The gene calls are TRBV27 and TRBJ1-6, with unresolved D. Germline V gene sequence: CDR1 MNHEY, CDR2 SMNVEV (reference sequence). V was clipped by 4 bases and J by 0 bases, with 13 bases between them. This CDR3 contains 17 residues.

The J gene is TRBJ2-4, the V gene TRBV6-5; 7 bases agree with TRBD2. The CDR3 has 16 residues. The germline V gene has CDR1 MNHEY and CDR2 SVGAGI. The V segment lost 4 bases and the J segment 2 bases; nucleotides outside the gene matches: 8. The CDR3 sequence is CASSFSGWGTKNIQYF. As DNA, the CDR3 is TGTGCCAGCAGTTTTAGCGGGTGGGGGACCAAAAACATTCAGTACTTC.

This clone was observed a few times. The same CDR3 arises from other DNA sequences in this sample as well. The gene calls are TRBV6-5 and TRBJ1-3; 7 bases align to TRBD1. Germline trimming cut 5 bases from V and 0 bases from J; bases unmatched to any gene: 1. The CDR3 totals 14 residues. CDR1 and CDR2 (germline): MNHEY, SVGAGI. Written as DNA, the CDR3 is TGTGCCAGCAGTACAGGGGTCTCTGGAAACACCATATATTTT. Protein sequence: CASSTGVSGNTIYF.

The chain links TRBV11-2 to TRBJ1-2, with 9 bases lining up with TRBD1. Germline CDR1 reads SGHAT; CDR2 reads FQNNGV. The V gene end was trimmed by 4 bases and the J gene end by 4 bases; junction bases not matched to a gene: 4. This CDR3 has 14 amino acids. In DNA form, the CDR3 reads TGTGCCAGCAGCTACAGGGGGCCTTTCTATGGCTACACCTTC. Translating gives CASSYRGPFYGYTF.

CDR3 nucleotides: TGTGCCAGCAGCCCCGTCCAGGGCGCCAGTACGCAGTATTTT. This gives the protein CASSPVQGASTQYF. This sequence joins TRBV14 and TRBJ2-3, with a tentative D call TRBD1 (5 bases). Germline CDR1 reads SGHDN; CDR2 reads FVKESK. The ends were cut back, 4 bases at V and 8 bases at J, with 16 bases in the middle. The CDR3 has 14 residues.

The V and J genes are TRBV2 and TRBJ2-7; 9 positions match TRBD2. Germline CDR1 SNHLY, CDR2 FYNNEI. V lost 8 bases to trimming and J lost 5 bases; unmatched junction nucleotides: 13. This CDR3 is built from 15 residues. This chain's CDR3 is CASGRLAAFLDEQYF. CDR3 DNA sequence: TGTGCCAGCGGTAGACTAGCGGCTTTCCTCGACGAGCAGTACTTC.